What follows are 19 T cell receptor beta chains derived from one specimen sequenced in a study of shared clonotypes between healthy human individuals. Clones were sequenced by immunoSEQ multiplex PCR, and TCRdb holds only the in-frame ones, with some missing. The sample includes roughly 550,000 clones, less than 97% of them seen just once. Naive CD8 populations comprised CD45RO-negative cells positively selected for CCR7, excluding terminally differentiated effector memory CD45RA+ cells. Sequences were obtained from naive CD8+ T cells sorted from blood. The origin of the receptors is a woman in her 30s in good health.

The rearrangement uses TRBV6-5 and TRBJ2-5, with no clear D. The CDR3 totals 12 residues. V shed 5 bases and J shed 5 bases, with 9 bases lying between them. The V gene's germline CDR1 is MNHEY and CDR2 SVGAGI. The CDR3 protein is CASSRTRETQYF. The DNA for the CDR3 is TGTGCCAGCAGTAGAACCCGGGAGACCCAGTACTTC.

J is TRBJ2-5 and V is TRBV6-4; D is possibly TRBD2 (6 bases). Near its end, the DNA agrees better with TRBJ2-7, so the J call may be wrong. CDR1 MRHNA and CDR2 SNTAGT come from the germline V gene. This CDR3 comprises 14 residues. Here the CDR3 DNA reads TGTGCCAGCCTGCGGGACGTTGCAACCTACGAGCAGTACTTC. Its protein product is CASLRDVATYEQYF.

The chain combines TRBV27 with TRBJ1-5; D unclear. Trimming took off 2 bases at V and 5 bases at J, with 13 bases between the two ends. CDR1 MNHEY and CDR2 SMNVEV come from the germline V gene (reference sequence). This CDR3 is built from 15 residues. CDR3 nucleotide sequence: TGTGCCAGCAGTTTAGAGGCAACTGGCGATCAGCCCCAGCATTTT. It is translated as CASSLEATGDQPQHF.

The V call is TRBV28, the J call TRBJ2-7; a weak D match, TRBD1 (6 bases). CDR3 length: 14 amino acids. The germline V and J ends were trimmed by 7 bases and 0 bases, with 13 bases remaining between them. CDR1 is MDHEN, CDR2 SYDVKM, per germline. Written as DNA, the CDR3 is TGTGCCAGCACCTCCCTGGACAGCTCCTACGAGCAGTACTTC. It specifies CASTSLDSSYEQYF.

This rearrangement joins TRBV27 to TRBJ2-7; 11 positions agree with TRBD1. This CDR3 is built from 14 residues. V shed 4 bases, J shed 5 bases, and the junction held 4 bases outside the gene matches. Germline loops: CDR1 MNHEY, CDR2 SMNVEV (reference sequence). The CDR3 DNA reads as TGTGCCAGCAGTTACGGGACAGGGGGTGACGAGCAGTACTTC. Protein: CASSYGTGGDEQYF.

The chain combines TRBV6-6 with TRBJ2-5; the match to TRBD1 covers 7 bases. The ends lost 3 bases at V and 1 base at J; junction bases unmatched: 5. The CDR3 covers 15 residues. Germline CDR1 reads MNHNY; CDR2 reads SVGAGI (reference sequence). CDR3 nucleotides: TGTGCCAGCAGTTATGATCGGGACAGCCAAGAGACCCAGTACTTC. This codes for CASSYDRDSQETQYF.

The gene calls are TRBV7-2 and TRBJ2-2, with D maybe TRBD2 (5 bases). V lost 5 bases to trimming and J lost 0 bases, with 10 bases between them. Germline V CDR1 and CDR2: SGHTA, FQGNSA. This CDR3 comprises 15 residues. CDR3 DNA: TGTGCCAGCAGCACCAGCGGACCGAACACCGGGGAGCTGTTTTTT. Encoded protein: CASSTSGPNTGELFF.

On this clone: Other nucleotide sequences from this sample produce the same CDR3. This sequence joins TRBV27 and TRBJ2-1; D is ambiguous. This CDR3 region has 14 residues. Trimming left V 5 bases short and J 0 bases short, with 8 bases between. From germline, CDR1 is MNHEY and CDR2 SMNVEV (reference sequence). CDR3 protein: CASSLESSYNEQFF. The CDR3 DNA reads TGTGCCAGCAGTCTCGAGAGCTCCTACAATGAGCAGTTCTTC.

The V call is TRBV27, the J call TRBJ2-1; the D gene is possibly TRBD2 (5 bases). The CDR3 consists of 13 residues. Trimming cost V 2 bases and J 6 bases, with 8 bases left between them. Germline CDR1 reads MNHEY; CDR2 reads SMNVEV (reference sequence). In DNA, the CDR3 is TGTGCCAGCAGTTTAATCCGGGGCAATGAGCAGTTCTTC. It is translated as CASSLIRGNEQFF.

This clone was recorded only once. The chain links TRBV7-8 to TRBJ1-3, with D tentatively TRBD1 (5 bases). V lost 3 bases, J lost 3 bases, and 12 bases lay in between. Germline V gene lookup returns CDR1 SGHVS and CDR2 FQNEAQ. The CDR3 is 15 amino acids. CDR3 residues: CASSLPQEVGNTIYF. DNA for the CDR3: TGTGCCAGCAGCTTGCCACAGGAGGTTGGAAACACCATATATTTT. The full variable domain, completed using reference TRBV7-8 and TRBJ1-3, is GAGVSQSPRYKVAKRGQDVALRCDPISGHVSLFWYQQALGQGPEFLTYFQNEAQLDKSGLPSDRFFAERPEGSVSTLKIQRTQQEDSAVYLCASSLPQEVGNTIYFGEGSWLTVV.

The chain recombines TRBV6-1 with TRBJ2-5; either TRBD1 or TRBD2 may fit D (5 bases each). Germline lookup yields CDR1 MNHNS and CDR2 SASEGT. V lost 1 base and J lost 4, with 7 bases in between. This CDR3 is 13 amino acids long. CDR3 amino acids: CASSEEGRETQYF. The CDR3 DNA is TGTGCCAGCAGTGAAGAGGGGAGAGAGACCCAGTACTTC.

This sequence joins TRBV27 and TRBJ2-7; 8 bases are a match to TRBD1. This CDR3 comprises 15 residues. With V trimmed by 5 bases and J by 4 bases, 10 bases remained unmatched. Germline V gene lookup returns CDR1 MNHEY and CDR2 SMNVEV (reference sequence). CDR3: CASSPLGTGTYEQYF. The CDR3 bases are TGTGCCAGCAGTCCCTTAGGGACAGGCACATACGAGCAGTACTTC.

This chain links TRBV27 with TRBJ1-5, with D possibly being TRBD1 (5 bases). The V end lost 10 bases, the J end lost 9 bases, and 22 bases lay between the germline ends. From germline, CDR1 is MNHEY and CDR2 SMNVEV (reference sequence). The CDR3 runs to 14 residues. CDR3 nucleotide sequence: TGTGCCATCGACTCCGGGGCCGAAATCCCGCCCCAGCATTTT. Its protein product is CAIDSGAEIPPQHF.

The chain carries TRBV19 and TRBJ2-1, with TRBD2 as a possible D gene (6 bases). The CDR3 has 17 residues. The germline V gene encodes CDR1 LNHDA and CDR2 SQIVND (reference sequence). V was trimmed by 5 bases and J by 9 bases, leaving 26 bases between them. The CDR3 protein is CASSPLGDFRPTPEQFF. The CDR3 DNA reads as TGTGCCAGTAGTCCCCTCGGGGACTTCCGTCCTACTCCTGAGCAGTTCTTC.

The rearrangement joins TRBV9 to TRBJ2-2; 8 positions match TRBD2. V gave up 4 bases and J gave up 2 bases; unmatched junction bases: 10. The CDR3 spans 17 residues. Germline lookup yields CDR1 SGDLS and CDR2 YYNGEE. CDR3 region: CASSTTLAGLNTGELFF. The CDR3 coding sequence is TGTGCCAGCAGCACAACGTTAGCGGGACTAAACACCGGGGAGCTGTTTTTT.

In this sample, this clone turned up once. The gene calls are TRBV19 and TRBJ2-5; TRBD1 matches at 8 bases. The DNA matches TRBJ2-7 better at its end, which makes the J call doubtful. Looked up from germline, CDR1 is LNHDA and CDR2 is SQIVND (reference sequence). CDR3 length: 12 residues. The CDR3 here is CASSVGQGEQYF. CDR3 coding DNA: TGTGCCAGTAGTGTAGGACAGGGCGAGCAGTACTTC.

About this clone: Distinct nucleotide sequences in the sample also encode this CDR3. This chain joins TRBV27 and TRBJ2-7; a weak D match, TRBD1 (6 bases). V was cut by 6 bases and J by 2 bases, with 8 bases left in between. This CDR3 has 12 residues. CDR1 is MNHEY, CDR2 SMNVEV, per germline (reference sequence). The CDR3 here is CASSQGPYEQYF. CDR3 DNA: TGTGCCAGCAGCCAGGGGCCCTACGAGCAGTACTTC.

The V and J genes are TRBV2 and TRBJ2-1; either TRBD1 or TRBD2 may supply D (7 bases each). CDR3 size: 15 residues. With 4 bases removed from V and 3 bases from J, the gap between germline ends came to 13 bases. Germline lookup yields CDR1 SNHLY and CDR2 FYNNEI. CDR3 coding DNA: TGTGCCAGCAGTGGGGAGGGACAGAACTACAATGAGCAGTTCTTC. Encoded protein: CASSGEGQNYNEQFF.

This sequence joins TRBV7-2 and TRBJ2-7; D possibly corresponds to TRBD2 (6 bases). V gave up 3 bases and J gave up 1 base, with 13 bases separating them. The germline CDR1 and CDR2 sequences are SGHTA and FQGNSA. This CDR3 spans 15 amino acids. The CDR3 here is CASSFFGGASYEQYF. DNA of the CDR3: TGTGCCAGCAGCTTTTTCGGGGGTGCATCCTACGAGCAGTACTTC.